These 4 T cell receptor beta chains were sequenced from one sample in a study of T-cell reconstitution after alpha-beta-depleted transplantation in children. Preparation of the TCRbeta library used unique molecular identifiers. TCRdb reprocessed the PCR reads via MiXCR and lists one record per CDR3 protein. The data contain about 250,000 distinct CDR3 sequences, 24% of them singletons. This material consisted of PBMCs, mostly from graft donor cells, taken 360 days after TCRalphabeta/CD19-depleted stem cell transplant. Source of these receptors: a female patient aged 2 to 10 who had a stem cell transplant for congenital amegakaryocytic thrombocytopenia, so the T cells may come from the graft donor.

The chain joins TRBV5-5 to TRBJ1-1; weak D call: TRBD1 (5 bases). In germline, CDR1 is SGHKS, CDR2 YYEKEE (reference sequence). Deletions cut 2 bases from V and 7 bases from J, with 9 bases between. The CDR3 has 12 amino acids. The chain's CDR3 is CASSFGGVEAFF. The CDR3 bases are TGTGCCAGCAGCTTTGGAGGGGTTGAAGCTTTCTTT.

The V gene is TRBV12-3 or TRBV12-4, the J gene TRBJ2-7, with D perhaps matching TRBD2 (5 bases). Trimming cost V 3 bases and J 0 bases, with 9 bases left between them. The CDR3 runs to 14 residues. The CDR3 spells CASSLRASSYEQYF. Written as DNA, the CDR3 is TGTGCCAGCAGTTTGAGGGCCTCCTCCTACGAGCAGTACTTC.

This clonotype was recorded a few times. V usage is TRBV4-2 and J usage is TRBJ2-7; 7 bases match TRBD2. Unmatched junction bases numbered 6, after V lost 1 base and J lost 3 bases. CDR1 is LGHNA and CDR2 is YNFKEQ in the germline V gene. This CDR3 is 15 amino acids long. The CDR3 region is CASSQVGASGYEQYF. CDR3 in DNA: TGTGCCAGCAGCCAAGTTGGGGCTAGCGGCTACGAGCAGTACTTC.

The chain links TRBV19 to TRBJ2-5, with D hard to call. The CDR3 contains 13 residues. Trimming took off 1 base at V and 3 bases at J, with 6 bases between the two ends. The germline gives CDR1 LNHDA, CDR2 SQIVND (reference sequence). The CDR3 protein is CASSIVWEETQYF. The CDR3 DNA reads as TGTGCCAGTAGTATAGTTTGGGAAGAGACCCAGTACTTC.